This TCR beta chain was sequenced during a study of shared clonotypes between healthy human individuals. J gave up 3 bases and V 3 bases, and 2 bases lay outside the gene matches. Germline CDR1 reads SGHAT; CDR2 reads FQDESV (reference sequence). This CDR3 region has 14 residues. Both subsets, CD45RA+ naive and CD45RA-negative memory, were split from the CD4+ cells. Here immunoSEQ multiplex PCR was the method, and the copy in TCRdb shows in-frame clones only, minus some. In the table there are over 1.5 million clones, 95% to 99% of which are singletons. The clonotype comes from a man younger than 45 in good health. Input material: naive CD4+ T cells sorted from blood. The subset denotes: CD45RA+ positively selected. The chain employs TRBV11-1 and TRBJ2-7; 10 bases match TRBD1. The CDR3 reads CASSLTGGRYEQYF. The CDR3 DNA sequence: TGTGCCAGCAGCTTGACAGGGGGCCGCTACGAGCAGTACTTC. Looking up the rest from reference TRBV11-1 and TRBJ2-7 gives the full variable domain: EAEVAQSPRYKITEKSQAVAFWCDPISGHATLYWYRQILGQGPELLVQFQDESVVDDSQLPKDRFSAERLKGVDSTLKIQPAELGDSAMYLCASSLTGGRYEQYFGPGTRLTVT.